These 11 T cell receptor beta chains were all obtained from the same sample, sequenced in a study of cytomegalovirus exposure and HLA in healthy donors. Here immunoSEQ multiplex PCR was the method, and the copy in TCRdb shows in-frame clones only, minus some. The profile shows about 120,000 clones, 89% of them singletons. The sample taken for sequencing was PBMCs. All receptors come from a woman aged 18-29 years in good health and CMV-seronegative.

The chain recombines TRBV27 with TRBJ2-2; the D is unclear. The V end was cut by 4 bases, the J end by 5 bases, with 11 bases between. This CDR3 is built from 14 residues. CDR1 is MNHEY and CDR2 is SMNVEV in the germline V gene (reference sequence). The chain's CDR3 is CASSSLPRTGELFF. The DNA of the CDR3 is TGTGCCAGCAGTTCTCTACCCCGGACCGGGGAGCTGTTTTTT.

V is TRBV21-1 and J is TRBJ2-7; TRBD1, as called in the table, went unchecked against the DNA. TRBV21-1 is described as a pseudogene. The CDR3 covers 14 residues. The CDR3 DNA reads TGTGCCAGCAGCAAACCAGGGACAGGGGTGAAGCAGTACTTC. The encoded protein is CASSKPGTGVKQYF.

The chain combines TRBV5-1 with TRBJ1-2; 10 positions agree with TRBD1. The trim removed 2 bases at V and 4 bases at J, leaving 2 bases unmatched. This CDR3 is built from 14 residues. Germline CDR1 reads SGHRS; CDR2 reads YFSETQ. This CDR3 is CASSFGTGVYGYTF. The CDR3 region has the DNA TGCGCCAGCAGCTTCGGGACAGGGGTCTATGGCTACACCTTC.

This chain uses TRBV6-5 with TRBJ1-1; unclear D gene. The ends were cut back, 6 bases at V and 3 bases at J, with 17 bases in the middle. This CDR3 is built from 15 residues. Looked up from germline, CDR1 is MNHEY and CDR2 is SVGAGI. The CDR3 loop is CASRTLPVGHTEAFF. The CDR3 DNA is TGTGCCAGCAGGACATTACCCGTCGGCCACACTGAAGCTTTCTTT.

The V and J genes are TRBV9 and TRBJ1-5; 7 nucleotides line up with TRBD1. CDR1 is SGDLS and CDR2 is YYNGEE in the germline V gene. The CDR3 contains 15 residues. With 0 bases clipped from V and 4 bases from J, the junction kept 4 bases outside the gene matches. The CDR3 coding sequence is TGTGCCAGCAGCGTAGCTGGGACAGCGAATCAGCCCCAGCATTTT. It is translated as CASSVAGTANQPQHF. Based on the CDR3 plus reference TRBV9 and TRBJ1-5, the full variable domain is DSGVTQTPKHLITATGQRVTLRCSPRSGDLSVYWYQQSLDQGLQFLIQYYNGEERAKGNILERFSAQQFPDLHSELNLSSLELGDSALYFCASSVAGTANQPQHFGDGTRLSIL.

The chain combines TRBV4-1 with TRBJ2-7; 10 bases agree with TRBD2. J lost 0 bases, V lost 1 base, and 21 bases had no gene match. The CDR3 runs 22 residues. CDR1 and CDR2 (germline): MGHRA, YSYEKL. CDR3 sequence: CASSQGIGSLWASGGRSYEQYF. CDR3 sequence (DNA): TGCGCCAGCAGCCAAGGGATTGGCAGCCTTTGGGCTAGCGGGGGCCGCTCCTACGAGCAGTACTTC.

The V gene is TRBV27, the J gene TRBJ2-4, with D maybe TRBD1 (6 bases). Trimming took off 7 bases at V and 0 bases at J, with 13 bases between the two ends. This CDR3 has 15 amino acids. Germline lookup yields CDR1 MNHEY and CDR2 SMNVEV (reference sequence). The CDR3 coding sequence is TGTGCCAGCACTTTGACAGGATCAGCCAAAAACATTCAGTACTTC. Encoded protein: CASTLTGSAKNIQYF.

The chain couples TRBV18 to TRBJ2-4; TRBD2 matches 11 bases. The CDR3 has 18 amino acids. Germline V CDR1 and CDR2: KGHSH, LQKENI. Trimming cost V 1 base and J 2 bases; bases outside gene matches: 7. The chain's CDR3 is CASSPLAGGPVPKNIQYF. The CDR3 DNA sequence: TGTGCCAGCTCACCACTAGCGGGGGGGCCTGTCCCCAAAAACATTCAGTACTTC.

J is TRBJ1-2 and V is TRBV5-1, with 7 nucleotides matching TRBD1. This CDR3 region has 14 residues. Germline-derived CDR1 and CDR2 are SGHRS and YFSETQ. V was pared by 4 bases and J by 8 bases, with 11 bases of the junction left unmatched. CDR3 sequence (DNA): TGCGCCAGCAGCACCGACAGGGAAACGACGGGCTACACCTTC. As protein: CASSTDRETTGYTF. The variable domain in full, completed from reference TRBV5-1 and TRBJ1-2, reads KAGVTQTPRYLIKTRGQQVTLSCSPISGHRSVSWYQQTPGQGLQFLFEYFSETQRNKGNFPGRFSGRQFSNSRSEMNVSTLELGDSALYLCASSTDRETTGYTFGSGTRLTVV.

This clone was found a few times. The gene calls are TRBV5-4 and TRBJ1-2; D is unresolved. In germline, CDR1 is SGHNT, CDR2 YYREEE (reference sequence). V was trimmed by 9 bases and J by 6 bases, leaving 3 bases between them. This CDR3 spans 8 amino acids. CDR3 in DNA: TGTGCCATAAATGGCTACACCTTC. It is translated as CAINGYTF.

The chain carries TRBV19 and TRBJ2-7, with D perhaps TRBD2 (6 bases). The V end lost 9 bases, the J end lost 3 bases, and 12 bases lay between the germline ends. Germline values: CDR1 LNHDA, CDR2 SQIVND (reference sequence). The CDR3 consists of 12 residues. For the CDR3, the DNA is TGTGCCAGCGCGGGACTGAACTACGAGCAGTACTTC. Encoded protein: CASAGLNYEQYF.